This TCR beta chain was sequenced in a study of CD8+ T cells in alopecia areata. Germline CDR1 reads KGHSH; CDR2 reads LQKENI. Trimming at V came to 3 bases and at J to 5 bases, leaving 11 bases not matched to a gene. The CDR3 loop spans 16 amino acids. RNA was extracted and reverse transcribed into cDNA as the sequencing template. Repertoires were generated with immunoSEQ multiplex PCR, while TCRdb's copy carries only in-frame clones and drops some. The profile shows about 120,000 clones, under 40% of them singletons. The sequence was collected from a human donor with alopecia areata. The J gene is TRBJ2-5, the V gene TRBV18; 8 bases fit TRBD1. Sample: CD4+ T cells sorted from blood. The CDR3 here is CASSPPGQGVLETQYF. The CDR3 DNA reads as TGTGCCAGCTCACCCCCAGGACAGGGAGTATTGGAGACCCAGTACTTC.